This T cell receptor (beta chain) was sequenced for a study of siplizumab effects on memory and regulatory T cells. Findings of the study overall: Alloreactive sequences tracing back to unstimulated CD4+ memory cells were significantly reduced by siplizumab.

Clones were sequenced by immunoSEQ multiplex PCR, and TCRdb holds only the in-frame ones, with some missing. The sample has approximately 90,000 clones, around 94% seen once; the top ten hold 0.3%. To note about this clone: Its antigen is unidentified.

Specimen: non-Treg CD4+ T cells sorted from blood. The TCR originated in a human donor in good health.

CDR3 nucleotide sequence: TGTGCCAGCAGAAGACTAGCGGGAGGGGGTGAGCAGTTCTTC. Protein sequence: CASRRLAGGGEQFF. The chain uses TRBV5-4 and TRBJ2-1, with 14 bases lining up with TRBD2. V trimming: 5 bases; J trimming: 9 bases; junction bases outside the gene matches: 4. The CDR3 spans 14 residues. Per the germline V gene, CDR1 is SGHNT and CDR2 is YYREEE (reference sequence). The full variable domain, rest sourced from reference TRBV5-4 and TRBJ2-1, is ETGVTQSPTHLIKTRGQQVTLRCSSQSGHNTVSWYQQALGQGPQFIFQYYREEENGRGNFPPRFSGLQFPNYSSELNVNALELDDSALYLCASRRLAGGGEQFFGPGTRLTVL.